These 8 T cell receptor beta chains share one sample of origin, sequenced in a study of blood T cell repertoires in COVID-19. Generated by immunoSEQ multiplex PCR, the TCRdb table keeps only in-frame clones and is missing some. The data show roughly 81,000 clones, with roughly four fifths seen just once and about 9.4% held by the top ten. The sample comprised peripheral blood. Receptors originate from a man between 60 and 70 years old with acute or convalescent COVID-19.

This rearrangement joins TRBV7-2 to TRBJ2-7; 8 nucleotides match TRBD1. This CDR3 region has 13 residues. Germline assignment: CDR1 SGHTA and CDR2 FQGNSA. Trimming took 4 bases from V and 9 from J; bases not matched to a gene: 8. This chain's CDR3 is CASSYGQGGRQYF. As DNA, the CDR3 is TGTGCCAGCAGCTACGGACAGGGCGGGCGGCAGTACTTC.

V gene TRBV28 combines with J gene TRBJ1-5; D is possibly TRBD1 (5 bases). CDR3 length: 14 residues. Germline V gene data show CDR1 as MDHEN and CDR2 as SYDVKM. The CDR3 DNA sequence: TGTTCTGGGGGGGGGTTTAATAGCAATCAGCCCCAGCATTTT. Translated: CSGGGFNSNQPQHF.

This chain uses TRBV7-3 with TRBJ2-3, with 10 nucleotides matching TRBD2. The CDR3 length is 16 residues. V lost 1 base, J lost 4 bases, and 5 bases stayed unmatched. CDR1 is SGHTA and CDR2 is FQGTGA in the germline V gene. CDR3 region: CASSLNLAGGADTQYF. The CDR3 nucleotides read TGTGCCAGCAGCTTAAACTTAGCGGGGGGTGCAGATACGCAGTATTTT.

The rearrangement links TRBV19 to TRBJ1-5, with 9 bases matching TRBD1. The CDR3 sequence is 13 residues long. J lost 7 bases, V lost 5 bases, and 3 bases had no gene match. Germline CDR1 is LNHDA and CDR2 is SQIVND (reference sequence). CDR3 residues: CASSGTGKQPQHF. The CDR3 bases are TGTGCCAGTAGTGGGACAGGGAAGCAGCCCCAGCATTTT.

The chain uses TRBV25-1 and TRBJ2-7, with 8 bases fitting TRBD1. After removal of 6 bases from V and 2 bases from J, the junction contained 3 bases not matched to a gene. This CDR3 comprises 13 residues. Germline-derived CDR1 and CDR2 are MGHDK and SYGVNS. The CDR3 region has the DNA TGTGCCAGCAGGGACAGGGAGACCTACGAGCAGTACTTC. Its translation: CASRDRETYEQYF.

About this clone itself: A read error may produce the germline difference seen at one junction end. The chain recombines TRBV5-8 with TRBJ1-5; TRBD1 might be the D (6 bases). Germline V lookup: CDR1 SGHTS, CDR2 YDEGEE. The CDR3 covers 9 residues. CDR3 sequence reads: CASVRGGGF. CDR3 sequence (DNA): TGTGCCAGCGTTAGGGGGGGAGGCTTT.

The gene calls are TRBV7-2 and TRBJ1-5, with D maybe TRBD1 (6 bases). The CDR3 has 13 amino acids. The germline V gene has CDR1 SGHTA and CDR2 FQGNSA. Trimming left V 8 bases short and J 6 bases short, with 14 bases between. CDR3 sequence (DNA): TGTGCCAGCCAGACACAGGGCGGTCAGCCCCAGCATTTT. Translation: CASQTQGGQPQHF.

The V gene is TRBV4-3, the J gene TRBJ1-1; D is undetermined. V was shortened by 0 bases and J by 4 bases, with 6 bases between the two germline ends. In germline, CDR1 is LGHNA, CDR2 YSLEER. The CDR3 contains 13 residues. For the CDR3, the DNA is TGCGCCAGCAGCCAAGATCGGAGCACTGAAGCTTTCTTT. The encoded protein is CASSQDRSTEAFF.